Listed here are 4 T cell receptor beta chains from one sample, sequenced in a study of T cells in women clearing cervical HPV infection. TCRdb's table, derived via immunoSEQ multiplex PCR, lists solely in-frame clones and lacks some. Here the sample table reports roughly 20,000 clones. Material: blood buffy coat. These receptors all stem from a woman aged 18 to 75 with a cervical HPV16 infection that either progressed to CIN3+ or cleared (not recorded which).

Details on this clone: The read ends 3 residues shy of where the CDR3 ends; the end is completed using the germline J gene. This chain joins TRBV5-1 and TRBJ2-3; D unclear. CDR3 length: 13 amino acids. CDR1 is SGHRS and CDR2 is YFSETQ in the germline V gene. The V gene lost 4 bases and the J gene lost 4 bases, with 10 bases spanning the gap. Here the CDR3 reads CASSHGRPDTQYF. The sequenced part of the CDR3 DNA is TGCGCCAGCAGCCATGGGCGTCCAGATACG.

On this clone: The sequence runs out 3 residues before the end of the CDR3; the remainder is reconstructed from the germline J gene. The chain joins TRBV2 to TRBJ2-5; D is possibly TRBD2 (6 bases). V lost 6 bases and J 1 base, leaving 18 bases between the germline ends. Germline CDR1 is SNHLY and CDR2 is FYNNEI. The CDR3 loop spans 16 amino acids. The part of the CDR3 DNA that was read is TGTGCCAGCAGCGTAGACGGGGAGGCCATCCAAGAGACC. The encoded protein is CASSVDGEAIQET. The whole CDR3 reads CASSVDGEAIQETQYF.

Concerning this clone itself: The CDR3 goes on 3 residues after the read ends, and that part is filled in from the germline J gene. The V and J genes are TRBV12-5 and TRBJ2-5; 7 nucleotides match TRBD1. The germline V gene has CDR1 LGHNT and CDR2 FRNRAP. V lost 6 bases and J lost 6; bases outside the gene matches: 7. This CDR3 contains 13 residues. The CDR3 bases that were read are TGTGCTAGTGGGTTAGGGGGCCCCCAGACC. It yields the protein CASGLGGPQT. The full-length CDR3 reads as CASGLGGPQTQYF.

As concerns this clone: The read falls 3 residues short of the CDR3 end, and the missing part is taken from the germline J gene. The V call is TRBV5-4, the J call TRBJ2-2; D unclear. Germline V lookup: CDR1 SGHNT, CDR2 YYREEE (reference sequence). This CDR3 has 15 amino acids. The CDR3 loop is CASRPNSSPNSPLFF. Partial CDR3 DNA: TGTGCCAGCAGACCTAACAGTTCTCCCAATTCACCG.